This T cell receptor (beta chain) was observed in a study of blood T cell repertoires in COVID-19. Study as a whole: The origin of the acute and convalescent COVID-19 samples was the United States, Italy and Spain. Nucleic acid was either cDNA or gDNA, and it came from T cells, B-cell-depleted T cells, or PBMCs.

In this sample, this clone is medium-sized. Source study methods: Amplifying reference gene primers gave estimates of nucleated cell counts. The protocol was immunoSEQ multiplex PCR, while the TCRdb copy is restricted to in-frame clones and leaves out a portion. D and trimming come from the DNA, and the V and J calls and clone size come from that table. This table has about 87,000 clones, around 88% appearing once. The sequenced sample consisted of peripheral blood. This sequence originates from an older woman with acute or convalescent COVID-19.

In nucleotides, the CDR3 is TGTGCCAGCTCACAGGACAGGACTAATTCACCCCTCCACTTT. The encoded protein is CASSQDRTNSPLHF. The chain recombines TRBV18 with TRBJ1-6; 7 positions agree with TRBD1. This CDR3 is built from 14 residues. Germline V gene data show CDR1 as KGHSH and CDR2 as LQKENI. After removal of 4 bases from V and 6 bases from J, the junction contained 3 bases not matched to a gene. Full variable domain (outside the CDR3, taken from reference TRBV18 and TRBJ1-6): NAGVMQNPRHLVRRRGQEARLRCSPMKGHSHVYWYRQLPEEGLKFMVYLQKENIIDESGMPKERFSAEFPKEGPSILRIQQVVRGDSAAYFCASSQDRTNSPLHFGNGTRLTVT.